The clone carrying this T cell receptor beta chain was detected only a few times. This specimen belongs to a study of blood T cells in healthy people across ages. The second PCR ran about 6 to 12 cycles with a sample-barcoded 5' primer and J-beta primers. TCRdb redid the calling of the 5' RACE reads with MiXCR, one entry per CDR3 protein. Of about 1.5 million distinct CDR3 sequences in the sample, under 55% were seen once. The CDR3 runs 17 residues. The junction had 10 bases not matched to a gene; V was cut back by 6 bases and J by 0 bases. Germline V gene lookup returns CDR1 DFQATT and CDR2 SNEGSKA (reference sequence).

The receptor comes from a young woman in good health. The chain uses TRBV20-1 and TRBJ2-1; TRBD2 aligns across 11 bases. What was sequenced was blood. The chain's CDR3 is CSALLAGVPSSYNEQFF. DNA for the CDR3: TGCAGTGCCCTACTAGCGGGAGTCCCTAGCTCCTACAATGAGCAGTTCTTC.